The 2 T cell receptor beta chains below were found in one sample sequenced in a study of T cells in Graves' hyperthyroidism and ophthalmopathy (dated by TCRdb to the late 2010s). Libraries were constructed by multiplex PCR. The reads were generated on an Illumina HiSeq 2000. The TCR beta CDR3 regions were amplified from the RNA transcripts. A first-round RT-PCR of the TCR CDR3 used the HTBI primer set with the Qiagen OneStep RT-PCR kit. TCRdb reworked the public reads: Q25 trimming with fastp, MiXCR clone assembly, productive beta chains retained. Rows are combined by CDR3 protein, so each entry shows the most common genes and DNA. Recorded for this sample are about 98,000 distinct CDR3 sequences; roughly 40% of them occurred a single time. The ten largest account for about 10% of the sample. The source material was peripheral blood or thyroid tissue (not recorded which). Every receptor here comes from a woman aged 25 to 39 with Graves' hyperthyroidism.

A remark on this clonotype: A much larger clonotype is one base distant, so this may be a read error. V and J are TRBV6-5 and TRBJ2-6, with D tentatively TRBD2 (6 bases). The V gene lost 7 bases and the J gene lost 3 bases, with 10 bases spanning the gap. This CDR3 region has 14 residues. The germline V gene has CDR1 MNHEY and CDR2 SVGAGI. The CDR3 loop is CASNRDFGANVLTF. Written as DNA, the CDR3 is TGTGCCAGCAACCGGGACTTTGGGGCCAACGTCCTGACTTTC.

This clonotype has more than one count but fewer than ten. It may be a read error: a sequence one base away is much more abundant. Because the CDR3 is missing its conserved closing phenylalanine or tryptophan, this is likely a read error. V is TRBV7-2 and J is TRBJ1-1; D gene unclear. CDR1 and CDR2 (germline): SGHTA, FQGNSA. The CDR3 has 15 residues. V was shortened by 0 bases and J by 4 bases, with 12 bases between the two germline ends. CDR3 in DNA: TGTGCCAGCAGCTTAGCATTCACTGGAATCACTGAAGCTTTCCTT. Encoded protein: CASSLAFTGITEAFL.